This is a list of T cell receptor beta chains from one sample in a study of cytomegalovirus exposure and HLA in healthy donors. Sequenced by immunoSEQ multiplex PCR; TCRdb stores in-frame clones only, minus some. The ten most abundant clones cover about 4.2% of a sample with some 72,000 clones. The sequenced sample was PBMCs. Every receptor here comes from a man in his thirties or forties in good health and CMV-seronegative. The CDR3 runs from the conserved cysteine through the conserved F or W. Each record gives: V gene, J gene, D gene, CDR3 protein, CDR3 DNA. A D gene is named only where the DNA matches it firmly.

TRBV28	TRBJ2-1	TRBD1	CASRRRTGTYNEQFF	TGTGCCAGCAGGAGGAGGACAGGGACCTACAATGAGCAGTTCTTC
TRBV29-1	TRBJ2-1	TRBD2	CSQGRDAEQFF	TGCAGCCAAGGGAGGGATGCTGAGCAGTTCTTC
TRBV9	TRBJ2-3	.	CASSVSPQSTDTQYF	TGTGCCAGCAGCGTATCCCCCCAGTCCACAGATACGCAGTATTTT
TRBV4-3	TRBJ1-2	TRBD1	CASSQVGRAGGRNYGYTF	TGCGCCAGCAGCCAAGTGGGCCGGGCAGGGGGTAGGAACTATGGCTACACCTTC
TRBV14	TRBJ1-6	.	CASSQGIGGIYNSPLHF	TGTGCCAGCAGCCAAGGAATTGGAGGAATCTATAATTCACCCCTCCACTTT
TRBV7-2	TRBJ2-3	.	CASSSRETTDTQYF	TGTGCCAGCAGCTCCCGGGAGACCACAGATACGCAGTATTTT
TRBV19	TRBJ2-7	TRBD2	CASSRLAGDYEQYF	TGTGCCAGTAGTAGACTAGCGGGGGACTACGAGCAGTACTTC
TRBV11-2	TRBJ2-3	TRBD2	CASSLNLAGVGDTQYF	TGTGCCAGCAGCTTAAACCTAGCGGGGGTGGGAGATACGCAGTATTTT
TRBV25-1	TRBJ1-2	TRBD1	CASSREGAGGGYTF	TGTGCCAGCAGTCGAGAGGGGGCCGGTGGTGGCTACACCTTC
TRBV18	TRBJ2-2	.	CASSVEAGAGELFF	TGTGCCAGCTCGGTCGAGGCGGGCGCCGGGGAGCTGTTTTTT
TRBV6-5	TRBJ1-1	.	CASSYKVRGTEAFF	TGTGCCAGCAGTTACAAAGTGAGGGGGACTGAAGCTTTCTTT
TRBV5-6	TRBJ1-3	TRBD1	CASSRDRVTGNTIYF	TGTGCCAGCAGCCGCGACAGGGTTACTGGAAACACCATATATTTT
TRBV7-8	TRBJ2-5	.	CASSPRGVRETQYF	TGTGCCAGCAGCCCCAGGGGGGTGAGGGAGACCCAGTACTTC
TRBV10-3	TRBJ2-5	TRBD2	CAISDRLAGVQETQYF	TGTGCCATCAGTGATCGACTAGCGGGGGTCCAAGAGACCCAGTACTTC